This T cell receptor (beta chain) was found in a study of Ad26.COV2.S vaccination and SARS-CoV-2 variants. Looking at the study overall: Recipients of Ad26.COV2.S got it intramuscularly, once or twice 56 days apart. Overall study findings and caveats: Possible underestimation of total T cell responses by the TCR breadth and depth analyses was noted. Placebo recipients showed lower spike-specific TCR breadth than vaccinees.

Germline V CDR1 and CDR2: SGDLS, YYNGEE. V gave up 0 bases and J gave up 4 bases; unmatched junction bases: 6. The CDR3 is made up of 17 amino acids. TCRdb keeps only in-frame clones here, not all; method: immunoSEQ multiplex PCR. The sample has roughly 500,000 clones; 87% are singletons. The treatment denotes: 15 to 20 received Ad26.COV2.S at low or high dose, single or two shots; several received placebo; per-sample allocation not given. Specimen acquisition occurred on day 63 following the initial vaccine or placebo injection. Comment on this clone: Its antigen is unidentified.

The sequence came from a person aged 18 to 59 who received the Ad26.COV2.S COVID-19 vaccine or a placebo. The specimen was peripheral blood, collected in a trial of Ad26.COV2.S vaccine versus placebo. The chain uses TRBV9 and TRBJ2-2; 10 bases are shared with TRBD2. The CDR3 nucleotides are TGTGCCAGCAGCGTAGCTGGGCTAGCGGGAGCCACCGGGGAGCTGTTTTTT. Translation: CASSVAGLAGATGELFF.